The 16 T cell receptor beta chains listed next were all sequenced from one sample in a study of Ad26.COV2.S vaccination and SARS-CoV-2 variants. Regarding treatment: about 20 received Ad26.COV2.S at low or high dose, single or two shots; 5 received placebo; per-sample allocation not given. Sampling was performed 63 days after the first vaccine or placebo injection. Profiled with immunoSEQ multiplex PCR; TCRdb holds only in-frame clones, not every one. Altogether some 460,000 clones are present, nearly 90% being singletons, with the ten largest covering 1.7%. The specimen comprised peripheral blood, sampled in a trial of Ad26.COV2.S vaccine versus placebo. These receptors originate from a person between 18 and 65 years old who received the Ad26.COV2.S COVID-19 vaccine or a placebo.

CDR3 nucleotide sequence: TGTGCCAGCAGCGTAGGGGACATGAACACTGAAGCTTTCTTT. Protein: CASSVGDMNTEAFF. This chain uses TRBV9 with TRBJ1-1; tentatively, D is TRBD1 (6 bases). Per the germline V gene, CDR1 is SGDLS and CDR2 is YYNGEE. Trimming stripped 0 bases from V and 0 bases from J, with 6 bases between. The CDR3 runs to 14 residues.

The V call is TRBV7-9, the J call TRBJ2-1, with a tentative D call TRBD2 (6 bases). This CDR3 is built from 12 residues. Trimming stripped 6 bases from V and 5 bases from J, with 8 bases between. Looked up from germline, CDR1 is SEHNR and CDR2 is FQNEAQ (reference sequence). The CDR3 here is CASREGNNEQFF. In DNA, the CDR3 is TGTGCCAGCAGGGAGGGAAACAATGAGCAGTTCTTC.

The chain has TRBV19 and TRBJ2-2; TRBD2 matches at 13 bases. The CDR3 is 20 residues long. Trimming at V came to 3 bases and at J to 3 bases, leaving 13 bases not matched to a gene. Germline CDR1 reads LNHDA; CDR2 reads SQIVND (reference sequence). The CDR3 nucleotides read TGTGCCAGTAGTATTTCTAGGACTAGCGGGAGATTAAGGTACACCGGGGAGCTGTTTTTT. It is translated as CASSISRTSGRLRYTGELFF.

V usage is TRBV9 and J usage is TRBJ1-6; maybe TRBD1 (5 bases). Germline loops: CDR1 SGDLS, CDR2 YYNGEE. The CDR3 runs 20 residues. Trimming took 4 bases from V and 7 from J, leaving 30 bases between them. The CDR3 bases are TGTGCCAGCAGCTCCCCCCGTGGGGGGACGAAACCGACGGGGAATTCACCCCTCCACTTT. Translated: CASSSPRGGTKPTGNSPLHF.

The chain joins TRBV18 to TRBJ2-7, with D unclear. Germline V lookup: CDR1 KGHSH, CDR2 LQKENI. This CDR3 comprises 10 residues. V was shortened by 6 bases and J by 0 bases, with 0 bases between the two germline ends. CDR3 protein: CASSSYEQYF. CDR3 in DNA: TGTGCCAGCTCCTCCTACGAGCAGTACTTC.

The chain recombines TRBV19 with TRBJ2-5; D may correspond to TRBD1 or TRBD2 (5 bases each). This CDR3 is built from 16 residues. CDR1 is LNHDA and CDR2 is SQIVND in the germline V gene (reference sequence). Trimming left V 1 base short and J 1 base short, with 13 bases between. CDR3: CASSIGAGSLQETQYF. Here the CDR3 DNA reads TGTGCCAGTAGTATAGGGGCAGGGAGCCTCCAAGAGACCCAGTACTTC.

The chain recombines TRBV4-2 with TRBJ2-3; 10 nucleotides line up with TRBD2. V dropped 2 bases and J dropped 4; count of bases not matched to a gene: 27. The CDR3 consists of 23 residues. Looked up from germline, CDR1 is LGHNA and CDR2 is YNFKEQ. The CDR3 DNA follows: TGTGCCAGCAGCCAACCCCCCGGGGGCCCCTCCAGCGGGGGGGCCTACCCGTCAGATACGCAGTATTTT. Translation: CASSQPPGGPSSGGAYPSDTQYF.

This CDR3 is CASSPRDSSYYEQYF. The CDR3, as DNA: TGTGCCAGCAGCCCTCGGGACTCATCATACTACGAGCAGTACTTC. J is TRBJ2-7 and V is TRBV7-9, with D possibly TRBD2 on 6 matching bases. In germline, CDR1 is SEHNR, CDR2 FQNEAQ (reference sequence). V was cut by 5 bases and J by 3 bases, with 17 bases left in between. The CDR3 totals 15 residues.

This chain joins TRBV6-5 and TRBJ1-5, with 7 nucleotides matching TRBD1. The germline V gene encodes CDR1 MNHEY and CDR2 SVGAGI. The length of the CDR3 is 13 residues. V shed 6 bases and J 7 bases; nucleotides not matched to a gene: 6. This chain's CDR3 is CASSQTGNQPQHF. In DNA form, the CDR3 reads TGTGCCAGCAGCCAGACAGGGAACCAGCCCCAGCATTTT.

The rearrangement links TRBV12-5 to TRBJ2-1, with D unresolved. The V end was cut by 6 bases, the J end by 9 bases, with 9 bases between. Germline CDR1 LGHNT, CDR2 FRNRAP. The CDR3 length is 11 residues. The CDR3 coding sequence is TGTGCTAGTGGCCTCGGTAGTGAGCAGTTCTTC. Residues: CASGLGSEQFF.

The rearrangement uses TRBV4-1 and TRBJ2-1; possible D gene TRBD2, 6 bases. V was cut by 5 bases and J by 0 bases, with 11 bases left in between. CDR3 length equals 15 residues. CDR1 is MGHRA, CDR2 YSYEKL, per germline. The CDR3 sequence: CASSIAETSYNEQFF. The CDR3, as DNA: TGCGCCAGCAGCATAGCGGAAACCTCCTACAATGAGCAGTTCTTC.

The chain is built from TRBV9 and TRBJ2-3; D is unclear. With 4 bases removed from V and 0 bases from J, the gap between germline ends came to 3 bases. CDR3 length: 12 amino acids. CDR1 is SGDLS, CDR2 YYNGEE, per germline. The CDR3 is CASSLSTDTQYF. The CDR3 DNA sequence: TGTGCCAGCAGCTTGAGCACAGATACGCAGTATTTT.

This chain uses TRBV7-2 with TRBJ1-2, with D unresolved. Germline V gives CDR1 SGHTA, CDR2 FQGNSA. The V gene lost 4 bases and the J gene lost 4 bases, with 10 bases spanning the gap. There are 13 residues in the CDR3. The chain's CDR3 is CASSSGVGYGYTF. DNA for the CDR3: TGTGCCAGCAGCTCCGGGGTCGGCTATGGCTACACCTTC.

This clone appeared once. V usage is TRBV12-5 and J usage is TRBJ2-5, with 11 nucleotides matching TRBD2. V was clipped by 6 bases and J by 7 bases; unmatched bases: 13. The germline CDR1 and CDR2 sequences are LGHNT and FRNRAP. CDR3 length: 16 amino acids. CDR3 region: CASGPGLAEPRGTQYF. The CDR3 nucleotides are TGTGCTAGTGGCCCGGGACTAGCGGAGCCCCGGGGGACCCAGTACTTC.

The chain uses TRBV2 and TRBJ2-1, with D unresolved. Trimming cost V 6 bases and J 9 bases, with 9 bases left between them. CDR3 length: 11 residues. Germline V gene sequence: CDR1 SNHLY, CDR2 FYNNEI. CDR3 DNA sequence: TGTGCCAGCAGCCCAATCAGTGAGCAGTTCTTC. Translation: CASSPISEQFF.

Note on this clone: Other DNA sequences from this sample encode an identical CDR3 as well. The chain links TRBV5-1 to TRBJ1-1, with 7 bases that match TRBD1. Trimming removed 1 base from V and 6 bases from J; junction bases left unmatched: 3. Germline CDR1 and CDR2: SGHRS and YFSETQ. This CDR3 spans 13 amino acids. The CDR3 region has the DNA TGCGCCAGCAGCTTGTTGCAGGGGGCTGAAGCTTTCTTT. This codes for CASSLLQGAEAFF.